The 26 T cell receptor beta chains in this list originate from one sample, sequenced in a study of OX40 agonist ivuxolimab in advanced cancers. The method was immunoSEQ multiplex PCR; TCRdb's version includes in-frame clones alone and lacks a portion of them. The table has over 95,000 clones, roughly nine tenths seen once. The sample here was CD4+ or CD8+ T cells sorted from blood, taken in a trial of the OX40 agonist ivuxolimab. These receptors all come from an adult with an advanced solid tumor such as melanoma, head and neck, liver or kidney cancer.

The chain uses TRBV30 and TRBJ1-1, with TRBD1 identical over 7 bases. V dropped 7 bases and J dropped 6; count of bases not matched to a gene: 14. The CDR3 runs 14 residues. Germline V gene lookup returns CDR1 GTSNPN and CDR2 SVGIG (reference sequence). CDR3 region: CASRPGTAISEAFF. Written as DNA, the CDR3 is TGTGCCTCCAGACCAGGGACAGCGATCTCTGAAGCTTTCTTT.

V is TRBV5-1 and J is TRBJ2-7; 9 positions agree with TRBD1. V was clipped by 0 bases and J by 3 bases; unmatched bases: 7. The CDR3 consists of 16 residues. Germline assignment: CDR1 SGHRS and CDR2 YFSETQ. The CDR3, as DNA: TGCGCCAGCAGCTTGGCCATGGGGACAGGGTACTACGAGCAGTACTTC. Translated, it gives CASSLAMGTGYYEQYF.

The CDR3 nucleotides read TGTGCCATCAGCGCTACCGGGACAGGTAGCAATCAGCCCCAGCATTTT. Translation gives CAISATGTGSNQPQHF. The rearrangement uses TRBV10-3 and TRBJ1-5; TRBD1 matches 8 bases. Germline CDR1 reads ENHRY; CDR2 reads SYGVKD. There are 16 residues in the CDR3. V shed 6 bases and J 0 bases; nucleotides not matched to a gene: 7.

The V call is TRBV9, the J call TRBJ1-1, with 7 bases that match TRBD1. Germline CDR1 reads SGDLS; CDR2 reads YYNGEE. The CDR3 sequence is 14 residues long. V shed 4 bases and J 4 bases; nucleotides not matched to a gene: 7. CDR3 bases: TGTGCCAGCAGCACGTTGGACAGGAGCACTGAAGCTTTCTTT. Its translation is CASSTLDRSTEAFF.

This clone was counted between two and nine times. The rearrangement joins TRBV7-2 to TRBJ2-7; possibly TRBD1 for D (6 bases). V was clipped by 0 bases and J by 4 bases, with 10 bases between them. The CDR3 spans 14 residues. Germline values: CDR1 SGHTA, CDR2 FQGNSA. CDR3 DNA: TGTGCCAGCAGCTTAGCGGGCAGGGGTTACGAGCAGTACTTC. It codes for CASSLAGRGYEQYF.

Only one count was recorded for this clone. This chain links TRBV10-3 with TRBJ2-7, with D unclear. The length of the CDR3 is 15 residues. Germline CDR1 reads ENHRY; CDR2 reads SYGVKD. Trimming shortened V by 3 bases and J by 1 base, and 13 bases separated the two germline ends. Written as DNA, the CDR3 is TGTGCCATCAGTGATAGTGCTACGCCTTCCTACGAGCAGTACTTC. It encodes CAISDSATPSYEQYF.

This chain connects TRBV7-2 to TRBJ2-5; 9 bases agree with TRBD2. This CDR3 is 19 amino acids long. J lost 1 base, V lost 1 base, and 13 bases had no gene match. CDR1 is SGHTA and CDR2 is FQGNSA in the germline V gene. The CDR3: CASSLGWLAGDPLQETQYF. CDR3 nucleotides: TGTGCCAGCAGCTTAGGTTGGTTAGCGGGAGATCCCCTCCAAGAGACCCAGTACTTC.

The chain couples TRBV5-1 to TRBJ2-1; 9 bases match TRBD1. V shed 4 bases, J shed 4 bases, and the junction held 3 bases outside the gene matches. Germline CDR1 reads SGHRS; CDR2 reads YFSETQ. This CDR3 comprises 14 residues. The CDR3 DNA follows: TGCGCCAGCAGCGGCGGGACAGGGTACAATGAGCAGTTCTTC. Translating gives CASSGGTGYNEQFF.

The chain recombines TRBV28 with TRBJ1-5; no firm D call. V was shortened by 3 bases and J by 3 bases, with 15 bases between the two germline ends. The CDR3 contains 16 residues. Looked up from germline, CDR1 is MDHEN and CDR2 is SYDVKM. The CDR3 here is CASSFWTVGFNQPQHF. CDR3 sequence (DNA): TGTGCCAGCAGTTTTTGGACGGTGGGGTTCAATCAGCCCCAGCATTTT. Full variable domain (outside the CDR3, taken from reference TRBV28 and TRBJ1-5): DVKVTQSSRYLVKRTGEKVFLECVQDMDHENMFWYRQDPGLGLRLIYFSYDVKMKEKGDIPEGYSVSREKKERFSLILESASTNQTSMYLCASSFWTVGFNQPQHFGDGTRLSIL.

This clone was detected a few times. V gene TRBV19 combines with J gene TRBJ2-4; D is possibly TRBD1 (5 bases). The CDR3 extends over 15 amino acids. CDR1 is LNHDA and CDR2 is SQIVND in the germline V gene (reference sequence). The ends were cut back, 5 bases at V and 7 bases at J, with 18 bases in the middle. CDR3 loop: CASSQTVGGRNIQYF. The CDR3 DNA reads TGTGCCAGTAGTCAGACAGTAGGTGGACGGAACATTCAGTACTTC. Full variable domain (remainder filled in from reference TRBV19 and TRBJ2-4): DGGITQSPKYLFRKEGQNVTLSCEQNLNHDAMYWYRQDPGQGLRLIYYSQIVNDFQKGDIAEGYSVSREKKESFPLTVTSAQKNPTAFYLCASSQTVGGRNIQYFGAGTRLSVL.

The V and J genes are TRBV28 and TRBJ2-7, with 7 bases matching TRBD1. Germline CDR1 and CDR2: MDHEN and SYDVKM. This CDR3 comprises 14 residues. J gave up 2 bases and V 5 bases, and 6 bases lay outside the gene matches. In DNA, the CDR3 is TGTGCCAGCAGTATCATGACAGGGACCTACGAGCAGTACTTC. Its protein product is CASSIMTGTYEQYF.

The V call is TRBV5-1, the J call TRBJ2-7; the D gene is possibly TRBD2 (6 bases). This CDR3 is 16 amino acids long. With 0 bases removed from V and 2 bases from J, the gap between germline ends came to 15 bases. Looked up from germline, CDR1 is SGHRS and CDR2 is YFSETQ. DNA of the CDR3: TGCGCCAGCAGCTTGGGCGGTAGCGGCGGAACCTACGAGCAGTACTTC. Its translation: CASSLGGSGGTYEQYF.

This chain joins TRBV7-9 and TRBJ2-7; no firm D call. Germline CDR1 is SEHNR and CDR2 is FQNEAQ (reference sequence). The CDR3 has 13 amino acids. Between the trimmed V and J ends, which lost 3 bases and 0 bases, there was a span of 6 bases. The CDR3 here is CASSFGNSYEQYF. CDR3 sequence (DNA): TGTGCCAGCAGCTTCGGCAACTCCTACGAGCAGTACTTC.

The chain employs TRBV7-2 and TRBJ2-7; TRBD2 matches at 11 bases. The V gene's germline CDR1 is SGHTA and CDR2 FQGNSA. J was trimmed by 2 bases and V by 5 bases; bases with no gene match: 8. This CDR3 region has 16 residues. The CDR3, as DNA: TGTGCCAGCAGCCGGAGACTAGCGGGAACTACCTACGAGCAGTACTTC. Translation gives CASSRRLAGTTYEQYF.

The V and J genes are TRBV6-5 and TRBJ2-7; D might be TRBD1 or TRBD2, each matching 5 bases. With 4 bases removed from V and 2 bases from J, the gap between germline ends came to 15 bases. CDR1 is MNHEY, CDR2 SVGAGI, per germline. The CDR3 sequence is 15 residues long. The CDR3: CASSFMYEGPYEQYF. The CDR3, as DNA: TGTGCCAGCAGTTTTATGTACGAGGGACCCTACGAGCAGTACTTC.

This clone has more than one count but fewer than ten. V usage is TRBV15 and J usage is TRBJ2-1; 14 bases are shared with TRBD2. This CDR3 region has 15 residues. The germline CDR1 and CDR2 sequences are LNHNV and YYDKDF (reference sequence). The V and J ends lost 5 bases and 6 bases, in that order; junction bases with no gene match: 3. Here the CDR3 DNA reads TGTGCCACCAGCTCGGGACTAGCGGGAGTCAATGAGCAGTTCTTC. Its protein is CATSSGLAGVNEQFF.

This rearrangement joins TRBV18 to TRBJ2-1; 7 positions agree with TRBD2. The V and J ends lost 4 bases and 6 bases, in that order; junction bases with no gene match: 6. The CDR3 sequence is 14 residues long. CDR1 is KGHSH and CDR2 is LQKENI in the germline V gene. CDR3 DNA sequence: TGTGCCAGCTCACGCGGGAGTGGTGTCAATGAGCAGTTCTTC. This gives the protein CASSRGSGVNEQFF.

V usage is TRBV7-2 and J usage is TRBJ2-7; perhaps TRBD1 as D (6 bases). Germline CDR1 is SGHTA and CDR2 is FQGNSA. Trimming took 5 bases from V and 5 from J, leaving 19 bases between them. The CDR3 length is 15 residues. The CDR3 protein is CASSLRVGTQNEQYF. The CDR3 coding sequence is TGTGCCAGCAGCCTTAGGGTTGGGACACAAAACGAGCAGTACTTC.

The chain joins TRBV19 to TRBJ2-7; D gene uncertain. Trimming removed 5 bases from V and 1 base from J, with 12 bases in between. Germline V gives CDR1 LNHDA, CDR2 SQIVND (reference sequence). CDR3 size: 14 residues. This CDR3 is CASSPPGGSYEQYF. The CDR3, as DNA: TGTGCCAGTAGTCCACCAGGCGGATCCTACGAGCAGTACTTC.

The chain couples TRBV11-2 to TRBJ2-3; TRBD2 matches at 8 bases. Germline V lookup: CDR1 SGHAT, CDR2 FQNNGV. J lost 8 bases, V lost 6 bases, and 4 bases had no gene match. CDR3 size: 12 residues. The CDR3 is CASSRLAGTQYF. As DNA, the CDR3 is TGTGCCAGCAGTCGTCTAGCGGGTACGCAGTATTTT.

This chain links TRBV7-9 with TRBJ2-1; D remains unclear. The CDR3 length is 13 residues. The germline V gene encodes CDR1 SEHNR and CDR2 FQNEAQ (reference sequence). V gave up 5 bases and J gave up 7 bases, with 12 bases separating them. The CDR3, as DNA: TGTGCCAGCAGCATGGACCTTTGGAATGAGCAGTTCTTC. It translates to CASSMDLWNEQFF.

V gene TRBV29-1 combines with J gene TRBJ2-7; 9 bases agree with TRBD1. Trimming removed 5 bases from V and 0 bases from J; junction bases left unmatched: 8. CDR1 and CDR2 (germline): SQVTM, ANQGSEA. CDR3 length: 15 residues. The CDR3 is CSVLTGTGSSYEQYF. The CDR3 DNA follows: TGCAGCGTTTTAACCGGGACAGGGAGCTCCTACGAGCAGTACTTC.

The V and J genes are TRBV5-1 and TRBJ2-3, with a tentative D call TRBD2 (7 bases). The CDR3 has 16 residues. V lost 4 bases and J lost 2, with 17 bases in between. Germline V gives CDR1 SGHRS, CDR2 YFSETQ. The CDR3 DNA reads TGCGCCAGCAGCCCCTTAGGGGGGGCTTCCACAGATACGCAGTATTTT. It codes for CASSPLGGASTDTQYF.

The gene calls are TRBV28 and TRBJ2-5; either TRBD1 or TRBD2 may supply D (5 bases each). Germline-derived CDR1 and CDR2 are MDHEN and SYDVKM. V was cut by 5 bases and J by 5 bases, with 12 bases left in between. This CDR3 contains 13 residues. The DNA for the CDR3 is TGTGCCAGCAGTCCCAGGGACCGGGAGACCCAGTACTTC. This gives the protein CASSPRDRETQYF.

The CDR3 DNA reads as TGTGCCAGCAGCTGGGGGGGCAATCAGCCCCAGCATTTT. This translates into CASSWGGNQPQHF. This chain connects TRBV7-9 to TRBJ1-5, with a possible D match to TRBD1 (5 bases). CDR1 SEHNR and CDR2 FQNEAQ come from the germline V gene (reference sequence). V was clipped by 4 bases and J by 2 bases, with 6 bases between them. The CDR3 runs to 13 residues.

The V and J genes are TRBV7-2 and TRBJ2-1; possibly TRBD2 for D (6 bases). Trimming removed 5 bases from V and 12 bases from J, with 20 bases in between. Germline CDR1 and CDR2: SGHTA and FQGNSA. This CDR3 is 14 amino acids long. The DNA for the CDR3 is TGTGCCAGCAGCCCAGGAGGGCCGGCCAGTGTGCAGTTCTTC. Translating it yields CASSPGGPASVQFF.